This TCR beta chain stems from a study of shared clonotypes between healthy human individuals. Study results and caveats: Estimated richness was generally greater in naive than memory subsets. Relative to clonotypes present in all four donors, those not shared had lower generation probabilities. In several donors, around 5% of naive CD4 clonotypes appeared in common.

Regarding this clone: What it binds is not known.

The germline V gene has CDR1 MNHEY and CDR2 SMNVEV (reference sequence). V lost 3 bases to trimming and J lost 4 bases, with 16 bases between them. The CDR3 covers 16 residues. Deep level was the assay's run setting. Here immunoSEQ multiplex PCR was the method, and the copy in TCRdb shows in-frame clones only, minus some. This sample carries about 2 million clones, 85% to 95% of them seen once, and the ten largest clones take 0.1% to 0.15%. The source material was naive CD4+ T cells sorted from blood. Regarding subset: CD45RA+ positively selected. The rearrangement joins TRBV27 to TRBJ2-1, with D perhaps TRBD2 (5 bases). The receptor comes from a man aged 18-30 years in good health. This CDR3 reads CASSLGMRERYNEQFF. CDR3 bases: TGTGCCAGCAGTTTGGGGATGAGGGAGAGATACAATGAGCAGTTCTTC.